The entry below describes one TCR beta chain. Its antigen remains unidentified. No much larger clonotype is one base removed from it; base qualities were not supplied. This sample is part of a study of cytomegalovirus exposure and HLA in healthy donors (dated by TCRdb to 2017 to 2019). Regarding the research as a whole: An earlier analysis of approximately 640 of the donors reported approximately 290 Gb of sequence data and approximately 110 million unique TCR beta sequences from about 200 million T cells. An early release covering over 500 HLA-typed donors comprised 250 to 350 gigabases of sequencing data and roughly 86 million unique TCR sequences. In a later genetic analysis, genome-wide SNP genotypes for about 55% of the 666 donors were used, and that subset was treated as a discovery cohort. An earlier analysis of fewer than 700 of the donors applied high-throughput TCR beta sequencing to assess whether each TCR beta V gene segment acted as functional or pseudogenic. The later analysis used no new phenotypic data to find candidate immune exposures, relying instead on TCR beta sequences and their occurrence across donors. HLA typing included class I and class II loci at four-digit resolution. Typing coverage differed by locus: A, B, C, DRB1 and DQB1 were typed in roughly 620-640 donors, DQA1 in roughly 510, DPA1 in some 610, and DPB1 in 400 to 480. The aim of the study was to test whether cataloging public T cell receptors could identify signatures of past pathogen exposure. Among a few hundred genotyped donors of the cohort, an average of approximately 250,000 unique TCR beta nucleotide sequences were sequenced per donor, about a sixth of them non-productive. Roughly five DR-DQ haplotypes were handled as single units for association and clustering, since linkage in the cohort was strong. All discovery cohort repertoires had been generated using a single sequencing platform. Of the 398 genotyped donors, less than 90% were placed in the genetic ancestry cluster associated with self-reported Caucasian donors. High-throughput TCR immunosequencing, statistical association of individual TCRs with disease status, and machine learning were combined to predict cytomegalovirus infection status. Donor age, sex, ethnicity and CMV serostatus were collected together with the repertoire data. The T cell repertoires of about 700 subjects were profiled by immunosequencing and related to cytomegalovirus serostatus. To study patterns of TCR occurrence, a later analysis re-analyzed previously published TCR beta repertoires from 550 to 800 donors and added high-resolution HLA genotyping. A separate validation cohort of approximately 120 different subjects was used in addition to the roughly 700-subject first cohort.

Unmatched junction bases come to 5, with V trimmed by 0 bases and J by 2 bases. The CDR3 runs 16 residues from the cysteine to the phenylalanine. Here the CDR3 DNA is all that survives: 48 bases in frame from base 1. The germline V gene (reference sequence) yields SGHNT for CDR1 and YYREEE for CDR2. The cohort consisted of approximately 670 healthy bone marrow donors. All cohort members were sampled while nominally healthy, although unrecorded immune exposures were likely present. The donor tested CMV seronegative and was one of the 352 seronegative cohort members. Every donor gave a peripheral blood sample, and the peripheral blood mononuclear cells from that sample were used for TCR beta sequencing. The Qiagen DNeasy Blood Extraction Kit was used to extract genomic DNA from the blood cell samples. Overall results and qualifications from the work: A group of highly shared sequence variants was considered likely to be a technical artifact of the sequencing pipeline. Correlated functional status among segregating V segments might reflect linkage disequilibrium, but an unknown experimental factor could not be ruled out. The study gave a list of some 150 TCR beta chains associated with cytomegalovirus. Compared with the roughly 720-donor mean, donors in an Asian-associated ancestry cluster had fewer N-insertions in productive TCRs, according to a later genetic analysis. This cohort had only TCR beta chains sequenced, and the lack of alpha or paired-chain data limited which features could be detected. Roughly uniform sequencing depth across donors was assumed in presence/absence analyses, although this assumption may not hold. Because HLA typing was unavailable for some donors at each locus, only the typed subset was used in association tests. For the cohort, immune exposure information was limited to CMV serostatus. A further reported finding was that TCR beta sequences accurately predicted the HLA-A and HLA-B alleles for most subjects in the first cohort. In a later analysis, HLA-associated TCR beta chains showed more clonal expansion and lower generation probabilities than non-associated chains that were equally common. It was suggested by the authors that the approach could potentially be generalized to other disease states and immunological phenotypes. At a false discovery rate of 0.05, a later analysis linked 16,951 TCR beta sequences to specific HLA alleles. Strong co-occurrence of HLA alleles, especially DR and DQ, made assigning TCR associations to individual alleles difficult. Because the 87-base-pair reads could not distinguish some IMGT-functional V segments, including TRBV6-2 and TRBV6-3, those segments were excluded. In an earlier analysis of 500 to 650 of the donors, most TCR beta V segments appeared in productive rearrangements about 87% or about 30% of the time, broadly matching IMGT annotations. The earlier analysis of 450 to 700 of the donors excluded 15 to 20 rarely observed V segments, including chromosome 9 orphons, because counts were too low. According to a later analysis, most CMV-associated TCR beta chains appeared to be HLA-restricted, and the HLA associations seemed to be driven largely by CMV exposure. V-gene and J-gene trimming of TCR beta chains was associated with a missense DCLRE1C variant in a later genetic analysis, and the association was replicated in an independent cohort. Most TCR sequences were seen in very few donors, while some public TCRs were found in many individuals. The classifier was reported to diagnose cytomegalovirus status with high specificity and sensitivity in both the original and validation cohorts. A later analysis reported that several top co-occurrence clusters appeared linked to parvovirus B19, influenza, CMV and Epstein-Barr virus. Three of the identified cytomegalovirus-associated TCR beta chains were confirmed in vitro to be specific for cytomegalovirus antigens. In a later analysis, TCR association rates were found to vary across HLA loci, with the most associated TCRs seen for DRB1 alleles and the fewest for HLA-C alleles.

To prepare the library, the immunoSEQ multiplex PCR assay was applied. For the multiplex PCR, a mixture combining 60 forward primers for TCR Vbeta segments and 13 reverse primers for TCR Jbeta segments was used. The CDR3 region of rearranged TCR beta genes was amplified from genomic DNA with a multiplex PCR assay. Amplified TCR beta libraries were sequenced as 87-base-pair reads on the Illumina HiSeq System. In the paper's pipeline: A later analysis tallied around 80 million unique TCR beta chains across the 666 repertoires, and some 10 million of those chains were shared by two or more donors. To remove PCR and sequencing errors, raw reads were error-corrected and collapsed into unique sequences using a nearest-neighbor algorithm that merged closely related sequences. V, D and J gene segments were assigned by aligning CDR3 sequences to IMGT reference sequences. For a sequence to be retained, a match of at least six nucleotides was required to both a V gene segment and a J gene segment. A rearrangement counted as productive if the CDR3 had no stop codons and remained in frame with V and J, and every other rearrangement counted as non-productive. CDR3 was defined by IMGT convention, running from the second conserved V-encoded cysteine to the conserved J-encoded phenylalanine. In an earlier analysis of 587 of the donors, sequences lacking an unambiguous match to a single V gene segment were excluded. An earlier analysis of fewer than 650 of the donors classified V segments as functional when productive rearrangements were above 56.7% and as segregating when the standard deviation between donors was above 5%. A statistical classification framework was developed to diagnose cytomegalovirus status using the catalog of TCR beta chain sequences. In a later analysis, V and J genes were assigned by comparing TCR nucleotide sequences against IMGT/GENE-DB human TR gene sequences. Using the TCRdist pipeline, a later analysis assigned CDR3 sequences along with most-parsimonious VDJ recombination scenarios. A later analysis defined each TCR beta chain by its CDR3 amino acid sequence plus V-gene family, and excluded reads lacking a unique V-gene family. To address suspected cross-contamination and a sequencing artifact, a later analysis removed 592 highly shared, low-generation-probability nucleotide sequences. A later analysis calculated a clonal expansion index for each public chain from normalized within-repertoire ranks of inferred template counts. A later analysis computed generation probabilities with a VDJ recombination model fitted to out-of-frame rearrangements, and checked the results against IGoR. In a later analysis, TCR-TCR, TCR-HLA and TCR-CMV co-occurrence was scored with hypergeometric tests, and a repertoire-size bias correction was applied to TCR pairs. False discovery rates were estimated in a later analysis by permuting HLA or CMV assignments 20 times. In a later analysis, co-occurring TCRs were grouped with DBSCAN, and TCRdist sequence similarity was added when clustering was performed within HLA-allele-positive subsets. Repertoires with fewer than 30,000 or more than 120,000 public chains, plus five repertoires with anomalous nucleotide sharing, were excluded from co-occurrence clustering. TCRdb mirrors the immuneACCESS table, restricted to in-frame sequences. Some clones are absent from its copies; in checked studies, under half trace to an unresolved V gene, and the reason for the others is unknown. That table gives V, J and clone size, and the DNA gave D and trimming. Across this sample there are about 200,000 clones, with roughly 80% seen only once. The ten largest clones take up approximately 1.4% of the sample.

Specimen: PBMCs. The receptor chain draws on TRBV5-4 and TRBJ2-7; TRBD1 matches 10 bases in the middle. This clonotype was obtained from a girl between 10 and 17 years old in good health and CMV-seronegative. At the DNA level, the sequence is TGTGCCAGCAGCTTGGCCAAGGGGACAGGGGCCTACGAGCAGTACTTC. This gives the protein CASSLAKGTGAYEQYF.